This T cell receptor (beta chain) was recorded in a study of shared clonotypes between healthy human individuals. About the study: Donors were two women and a few men aged 18 to 49. The study's findings and limits: Donors were few, which limited the genetic and exposure-history diversity represented. Memory subsets generally showed lower estimated richness than naive subsets.

Everyone who donated was a Caucasian adult who lived in Nashville, Tennessee. TCRdb's table, derived via immunoSEQ multiplex PCR, lists solely in-frame clones and lacks some. The sample carries 2 million to 2.5 million clones, approximately 95% recorded once. CDR3 length: 14 amino acids. J lost 6 bases, V lost 0 bases, and 3 bases had no gene match. Germline values: CDR1 SGHNT, CDR2 YYREEE (reference sequence). This clone was recorded a few times. Its target is not known. Material: naive CD4+ T cells from PBMCs. Subset in this sample: CD45RA+ positively selected. The J gene is TRBJ1-2, the V gene TRBV5-4, with TRBD1 matching over 9 bases. The TCR was taken from a man younger than 30 in good health. Some clones in this sample may be carry-over from other donors' samples. The CDR3 bases are TGTGCCAGCAGCTTGGCCGGGACAGGGAATGGCTACACCTTC. Translated: CASSLAGTGNGYTF.